Each of the 29 T cell receptor beta chains below was sequenced from the same sample in a study of cytomegalovirus exposure and HLA in healthy donors. Here immunoSEQ multiplex PCR was the method, and the copy in TCRdb shows in-frame clones only, minus some. The sample records 150,000 or so clones, 80% to 90% being singletons. Input material: PBMCs. The receptors originated from a man aged 18 to 30 in good health and CMV-seropositive.

The rearrangement joins TRBV7-3 to TRBJ1-3; maybe TRBD1 (5 bases). Germline CDR1 and CDR2: SGHTA and FQGTGA. The CDR3 extends over 15 amino acids. V lost 2 bases and J lost 0, with 8 bases in between. The CDR3 spells CASSLQGFSGNTIYF. CDR3 DNA sequence: TGTGCCAGCAGCTTACAGGGATTCTCTGGAAACACCATATATTTT.

This clone has only a few counts. CDR3 sequence reads: CASSEATRPSYGYTF. Written as DNA, the CDR3 is TGTGCCAGCAGTGAAGCGACTCGGCCGAGCTATGGCTACACCTTC. V is TRBV2 and J is TRBJ1-2, with D uncertain. The V gene lost 0 bases and the J gene lost 4 bases, with 12 bases spanning the gap. Germline V gene sequence: CDR1 SNHLY, CDR2 FYNNEI. The CDR3 totals 15 residues.

This rearrangement joins TRBV6-1 to TRBJ1-2; 8 bases map to TRBD1. This CDR3 contains 14 residues. V shed 8 bases and J 0 bases; nucleotides not matched to a gene: 5. Germline V gene data show CDR1 as MNHNS and CDR2 as SASEGT. As DNA, the CDR3 is TGTGCCAGCGATGAGACAGGGGCTAACTATGGCTACACCTTC. Its translation is CASDETGANYGYTF.

The chain has TRBV11-2 and TRBJ2-7; 10 positions match TRBD1. This CDR3 is built from 15 residues. The junction had 3 bases not matched to a gene; V was cut back by 1 base and J by 3 bases. Germline values: CDR1 SGHAT, CDR2 FQNNGV. The CDR3 here is CASSLVGTGVYEQYF. DNA of the CDR3: TGTGCCAGCAGCTTAGTTGGGACAGGGGTCTACGAGCAGTACTTC.

This clone was recorded once. The chain recombines TRBV12-1 with TRBJ2-1; TRBD2, as called in the table, went unchecked against the DNA. TRBV12-1 is a pseudogene. CDR3 size: 16 residues. DNA for the CDR3: TGTGCCATCACGCCCGGGGCTAGCGGGAGATTGTGTGAGCAGTTCTTC. Translated: CAITPGASGRLCEQFF.

The chain couples TRBV10-3 to TRBJ2-3; D gene uncertain. The CDR3 extends over 11 amino acids. Germline assignment: CDR1 ENHRY and CDR2 SYGVKD. The ends were cut back, 3 bases at V and 6 bases at J, with 4 bases in the middle. The chain's CDR3 is CAISDSDTQYF. Written as DNA, the CDR3 is TGTGCCATCAGTGATTCTGATACGCAGTATTTT.

The chain uses TRBV6-4 and TRBJ2-3; no reliable D call. This CDR3 is 14 amino acids long. Deletions cut 0 bases from V and 4 bases from J, with 8 bases between. Germline V gene lookup returns CDR1 MRHNA and CDR2 SNTAGT. This CDR3 reads CASSDSLPPDTQYF. In DNA form, the CDR3 reads TGTGCCAGCAGTGACTCCCTCCCCCCAGATACGCAGTATTTT.

The CDR3 sequence: CASSQDRVVGYTF. The CDR3 DNA reads TGTGCCAGCAGTCAGGACAGGGTGGTTGGCTACACCTTC. The gene calls are TRBV6-1 and TRBJ1-2; 8 bases fit TRBD1. CDR3 length: 13 residues. Germline CDR1 and CDR2: MNHNS and SASEGT. The V and J ends lost 5 bases and 7 bases, in that order; junction bases with no gene match: 6.

This chain uses TRBV18 with TRBJ2-7; a weak D match, TRBD1 (6 bases). CDR1 and CDR2 (germline): KGHSH, LQKENI. Trimming shortened V by 3 bases and J by 1 base, and 10 bases separated the two germline ends. CDR3 size: 14 residues. CDR3 loop: CASSPGDISYEQYF. CDR3 nucleotide sequence: TGTGCCAGCTCACCCGGGGACATTTCCTACGAGCAGTACTTC.

The rearrangement links TRBV5-4 to TRBJ2-3, with D perhaps matching TRBD2 (5 bases). The germline gives CDR1 SGHNT, CDR2 YYREEE (reference sequence). The CDR3 is 13 amino acids. V was clipped by 4 bases and J by 6 bases, with 12 bases between them. The CDR3 reads CASSAGAVDTQYF. DNA of the CDR3: TGTGCCAGCAGCGCGGGTGCGGTTGATACGCAGTATTTT. Full variable domain (remainder filled in from reference TRBV5-4 and TRBJ2-3): ETGVTQSPTHLIKTRGQQVTLRCSSQSGHNTVSWYQQALGQGPQFIFQYYREEENGRGNFPPRFSGLQFPNYSSELNVNALELDDSALYLCASSAGAVDTQYFGPGTRLTVL.

The rearrangement joins TRBV2 to TRBJ1-1; D is possibly TRBD1 (6 bases). In germline, CDR1 is SNHLY, CDR2 FYNNEI. The CDR3 totals 14 residues. The germline V and J ends were trimmed by 7 bases and 0 bases, with 12 bases remaining between them. DNA for the CDR3: TGTGCCAGCAAATGGCAGGGGATGAACACTGAAGCTTTCTTT. This sequence encodes CASKWQGMNTEAFF.

The chain couples TRBV19 to TRBJ2-1, with D perhaps TRBD1 (6 bases). There are 19 residues in the CDR3. Germline CDR1 LNHDA, CDR2 SQIVND (reference sequence). V was pared by 5 bases and J by 2 bases, with 25 bases between. The chain's CDR3 is CASSPRGTLTIQTYNEQFF. Written as DNA, the CDR3 is TGTGCCAGTAGTCCAAGGGGGACCTTAACTATCCAAACCTACAATGAGCAGTTCTTC.

The CDR3 nucleotides read TGCGCCAGCAGCTTGGTTGAGGCGGATGAGCAGTTCTTC. Its protein product is CASSLVEADEQFF. The genes are TRBV5-1 and TRBJ2-1; no clear D. The CDR3 sequence is 13 residues long. Trimming took off 0 bases at V and 8 bases at J, with 9 bases between the two ends. Germline V CDR1 and CDR2: SGHRS, YFSETQ. Full variable domain (outside the CDR3, taken from reference TRBV5-1 and TRBJ2-1): KAGVTQTPRYLIKTRGQQVTLSCSPISGHRSVSWYQQTPGQGLQFLFEYFSETQRNKGNFPGRFSGRQFSNSRSEMNVSTLELGDSALYLCASSLVEADEQFFGPGTRLTVL.

The V and J genes are TRBV5-6 and TRBJ2-2, with D possibly being TRBD2 (5 bases). The CDR3 covers 13 residues. Germline CDR1 is SGHDT and CDR2 is YYEEEE. The V end lost 5 bases, the J end lost 2 bases, and 7 bases lay between the germline ends. DNA of the CDR3: TGTGCCAGCAGATCGGGAAACACCGGGGAGCTGTTTTTT. Translating gives CASRSGNTGELFF.

The rearrangement joins TRBV2 to TRBJ2-5, with D maybe TRBD2 (7 bases). CDR3 length equals 12 residues. In germline, CDR1 is SNHLY, CDR2 FYNNEI. Between the trimmed V and J ends, which lost 8 bases and 4 bases, there was a span of 11 bases. The CDR3 DNA sequence: TGTGCCAGCGAGGGGGGGGGAGAGACCCAGTACTTC. It translates to CASEGGGETQYF. Complete variable domain (other parts from reference TRBV2 and TRBJ2-5): EPEVTQTPSHQVTQMGQEVILRCVPISNHLYFYWYRQILGQKVEFLVSFYNNEISEKSEIFDDQFSVERPDGSNFTLKIRSTKLEDSAMYFCASEGGGETQYFGPGTRLLVL.

This rearrangement joins TRBV7-2 to TRBJ2-2; D unresolved. There are 12 residues in the CDR3. V shed 6 bases and J shed 7 bases, with 9 bases lying between them. The germline V gene has CDR1 SGHTA and CDR2 FQGNSA. CDR3 coding DNA: TGTGCCAGCAGACCTCTAGGCGGGGAGCTGTTTTTT. Its protein product is CASRPLGGELFF.

J is TRBJ1-5 and V is TRBV19; perhaps TRBD1 as D (5 bases). Germline V gene lookup returns CDR1 LNHDA and CDR2 SQIVND (reference sequence). Trimming left V 5 bases short and J 2 bases short, with 16 bases between. The CDR3 covers 16 residues. CDR3 residues: CASSGPFGAGNQPQHF. The CDR3 DNA follows: TGTGCCAGTAGTGGTCCTTTTGGGGCAGGCAATCAGCCCCAGCATTTT.

This clone appeared a single time. This chain links TRBV2 with TRBJ1-2, with 9 bases fitting TRBD1. Unmatched junction bases numbered 18, after V lost 3 bases and J lost 4 bases. The CDR3 has 19 residues. Germline V gene sequence: CDR1 SNHLY, CDR2 FYNNEI. The CDR3 bases are TGTGCCAGCAGTGAGGGTCTTTCAATTCGAACGACAGGGGGCTATGGCTACACCTTC. This gives the protein CASSEGLSIRTTGGYGYTF.

V and J are TRBV5-8 and TRBJ2-3; 9 bases are shared with TRBD2. The CDR3 consists of 14 residues. V shed 3 bases, J shed 4 bases, and the junction held 3 bases outside the gene matches. Germline V gene lookup returns CDR1 SGHTS and CDR2 YDEGEE. The CDR3 DNA is TGTGCCAGCAGCTCGATAGCGGGAGCAGATACGCAGTATTTT. Its protein is CASSSIAGADTQYF.

With regard to this clone: An end of the junction differs from the germline gene, which may be a read error. The rearrangement uses TRBV2 and TRBJ2-7; 9 bases align to TRBD2. The germline V gene encodes CDR1 SNHLY and CDR2 FYNNEI. CDR3 size: 13 residues. The CDR3 DNA sequence: TGTGCCAGCAGCGAAGCGGGAGGAAGTGAGCAGTACTTC. Encoded protein: CASSEAGGSEQYF.

This clone has just one count. The chain employs TRBV19 and TRBJ2-3; D possibly corresponds to TRBD2 (6 bases). The CDR3 is 16 residues long. Per germline, CDR1 LNHDA and CDR2 SQIVND (reference sequence). Trimming cost V 5 bases and J 2 bases, with 17 bases left between them. The CDR3 bases are TGTGCCAGTAGTGGCGGGACTGCGGTAAACACAGATACGCAGTATTTT. It yields the protein CASSGGTAVNTDTQYF.

The chain couples TRBV7-9 to TRBJ1-2; tentative D call: TRBD1 (5 bases). The CDR3 has 13 amino acids. The V gene lost 1 base and the J gene lost 8 bases, with 11 bases spanning the gap. Germline V CDR1 and CDR2: SEHNR, FQNEAQ (reference sequence). CDR3 DNA sequence: TGTGCCAGCAGCTTAGGATCAGGGCGCGGCTACACCTTC. Translating gives CASSLGSGRGYTF.

This rearrangement joins TRBV7-9 to TRBJ2-7; 8 positions match TRBD1. This CDR3 spans 14 amino acids. Germline assignment: CDR1 SEHNR and CDR2 FQNEAQ (reference sequence). The V and J ends lost 1 base and 7 bases, in that order; junction bases with no gene match: 6. CDR3 DNA sequence: TGTGCCAGCAGCTTAGACGGGACAGGAGCTGAGCAGTACTTC. Translation gives CASSLDGTGAEQYF.

This clone was seen only once. The rearrangement uses TRBV19 and TRBJ2-3, with D maybe TRBD1 (6 bases). V was shortened by 3 bases and J by 6 bases, with 25 bases between the two germline ends. CDR1 and CDR2 (germline): LNHDA, SQIVND (reference sequence). The CDR3 covers 18 residues. CDR3: CASSISLLRNRASDTQYF. CDR3 nucleotide sequence: TGTGCCAGTAGTATCTCTTTGTTGCGCAACAGGGCCTCGGATACGCAGTATTTT.

The CDR3 DNA sequence: TGTGCCAGCAGTTACTCGAATAGCGGGGGGTACAATGAGCAGTTCTTC. Protein: CASSYSNSGGYNEQFF. The rearrangement joins TRBV6-5 to TRBJ2-1; 10 nucleotides agree with TRBD2. Germline V gives CDR1 MNHEY, CDR2 SVGAGI. This CDR3 region has 16 residues. V lost 0 bases and J lost 4; bases outside the gene matches: 3.

This sequence joins TRBV15 and TRBJ2-7; D may be TRBD1 (6 bases). V was trimmed by 0 bases and J by 3 bases, leaving 12 bases between them. CDR3 size: 15 residues. CDR1 and CDR2 from the germline V gene are LNHNV and YYDKDF (reference sequence). The CDR3 spells CATSRERGTFYEQYF. The CDR3 DNA follows: TGTGCCACCAGCAGAGAGAGGGGGACCTTCTACGAGCAGTACTTC.

V gene TRBV30 combines with J gene TRBJ2-1; D uncertain. This CDR3 comprises 15 residues. Germline V gene lookup returns CDR1 GTSNPN and CDR2 SVGIG (reference sequence). Trimming pared 3 bases from V and 0 bases from J, leaving 12 bases between. This CDR3 is CAWSMRKSSYNEQFF. The CDR3 DNA follows: TGTGCCTGGAGCATGCGGAAAAGCTCCTACAATGAGCAGTTCTTC.

This chain links TRBV5-6 with TRBJ2-3; 8 bases are shared with TRBD1. This CDR3 has 14 residues. Germline trimming cut 7 bases from V and 4 bases from J; bases unmatched to any gene: 8. In germline, CDR1 is SGHDT, CDR2 YYEEEE. The CDR3 DNA sequence: TGTGCCAGCTCTCCAGGGGGCTGGGCAGATACGCAGTATTTT. Encoded protein: CASSPGGWADTQYF.

CDR3 in DNA: TGTGCCAGCAGCGCTTCTAGCGGGAGGGGGAGACACAATGAGCAGTTCTTC. It translates to CASSASSGRGRHNEQFF. The genes are TRBV9 and TRBJ2-1; 12 bases line up with TRBD2. This CDR3 region has 17 residues. V was clipped by 3 bases and J by 5 bases; unmatched bases: 9. The germline V gene has CDR1 SGDLS and CDR2 YYNGEE.